This T cell receptor beta chain was sequenced during a study of cytomegalovirus exposure and HLA in healthy donors (dated by TCRdb to 2015 to 2018). With respect to the entire study: In an earlier analysis of 587 of the donors, 250 to 350 Gb of sequence data and 120 million or so unique TCR beta sequences from about 180 million T cells were reported. An early release covering roughly 600 HLA-typed donors comprised approximately 290 gigabases of sequencing data and some 79 million unique TCR sequences. Of the approximately 370 genotyped donors, roughly 80% were placed in the genetic ancestry cluster associated with self-reported Caucasian donors. The study aimed to test whether cataloging public T cell receptors could reveal signatures of past pathogen exposure. The study used immunosequencing to profile the T cell repertoires of 670 or so subjects and linked those repertoires to cytomegalovirus serostatus. Besides the first cohort of 666 subjects, a separate validation cohort made up of 120 different subjects was used. To predict cytomegalovirus infection status, the study brought together high-throughput TCR immunosequencing, statistical association of individual TCRs with disease status, and machine learning. A later analysis re-examined previously published TCR beta repertoires from more than 550 donors and added high-resolution HLA genotyping to investigate patterns of TCR occurrence. In the later analysis, no new phenotypic data were used to find candidate immune exposures; instead, reliance was placed on TCR beta sequences and their occurrence across donors. To decide whether each TCR beta V gene segment behaved as functional or pseudogenic, an earlier analysis of approximately 600 of the donors relied on high-throughput TCR beta sequencing. Donor age, sex, ethnicity and CMV serostatus were compiled alongside the repertoire data. A later genetic analysis used genome-wide SNP genotypes for about three fifths of the 666 donors, treating that subset as a discovery cohort. All discovery cohort repertoires had been generated on a single sequencing platform. Class I and class II HLA loci were covered by the typing at four-digit resolution. Typing coverage differed by locus: A, B, C, DRB1 and DQB1 were typed in about 629-630 donors, DQA1 in about 500, DPA1 in some 600, and DPB1 in 472. Roughly five DR-DQ haplotypes were treated as single units for association and clustering because of strong linkage in the cohort. Among around 400 genotyped donors of the cohort, an average of roughly 230,000 unique TCR beta nucleotide sequences was sequenced per donor, of which about 18% were non-productive. What the research found in general, with its limitations: The study listed 164 TCR beta chains as associated with cytomegalovirus. According to a later analysis, parvovirus B19, influenza, CMV and Epstein-Barr virus appeared linked to several top co-occurrence clusters. A later genetic analysis associated a missense DCLRE1C variant with V-gene and J-gene trimming of TCR beta chains, and an independent cohort replicated the association. The sequencing pipeline was judged likely to have produced a cluster of highly shared sequence variants as a technical artifact. According to a later analysis, TCR association rates differed among HLA loci, with DRB1 alleles showing the most associated TCRs and HLA-C alleles showing the fewest. Most TCR sequences were seen in very few donors, while some public TCRs were found in many individuals. HLA typing was unavailable for some donors at each locus, so association tests used only the typed subset. A further reported finding was that TCR beta sequences accurately predicted the HLA-A and HLA-B alleles for most subjects in the first cohort. Because counts were too low, roughly 16 rarely observed V segments, including chromosome 9 orphons, were excluded from the earlier analysis of around 590 of the donors. Correlated functional status among segregating V segments might reflect linkage disequilibrium, but an unknown experimental factor could not be ruled out. Some IMGT-functional V segments, including TRBV6-2 and TRBV6-3, could not be distinguished by the 87-base-pair reads and were therefore excluded. Cytomegalovirus status was reported to be diagnosed by the classifier with high specificity and sensitivity in both the original and validation cohorts. For the cohort, immune exposure information was limited to CMV serostatus. Presence/absence analyses assumed roughly uniform sequencing depth across donors, an assumption that may not hold. Assigning TCR associations to individual alleles was difficult when HLA alleles, especially DR and DQ, strongly co-occurred. Only TCR beta chains were sequenced in this cohort, and the absence of alpha or paired-chain data limited detectable features. According to a later genetic analysis, donors in an Asian-associated ancestry cluster had fewer N-insertions in productive TCRs than the roughly 700-donor mean. In a later analysis, around 17,000 TCR beta sequences were associated with specific HLA alleles at a false discovery rate of 0.05. In an earlier analysis of some 500 of the donors, most TCR beta V segments were observed in productive rearrangements about 87% or about 30% of the time, broadly matching IMGT annotations. A few of the identified cytomegalovirus-associated TCR beta chains were confirmed in vitro to be specific for cytomegalovirus antigens. Most CMV-associated TCR beta chains appeared to be HLA-restricted in a later analysis, and the HLA associations seemed to be driven largely by CMV exposure. According to the authors, the approach could potentially be generalized to other disease states and immunological phenotypes. In a later analysis, HLA-associated TCR beta chains showed more clonal expansion and lower generation probabilities than non-associated chains that were equally common.

The method behind the library was the immunoSEQ multiplex PCR assay. For the multiplex PCR, a mixture combining 60 forward primers for TCR Vbeta segments and 13 reverse primers for TCR Jbeta segments was used. The CDR3 region of rearranged TCR beta genes was amplified from genomic DNA by a multiplex PCR assay. The amplified TCR beta libraries were sequenced on the Illumina HiSeq System as 87-base-pair reads. The paper's data handling went like this. In a later analysis, approximately 74 million unique TCR beta chains were counted across the 500 to 850 repertoires, and roughly 10 million of these chains were shared by at least two donors. Raw reads were error-corrected and collapsed into unique sequences with a nearest-neighbor algorithm that merged closely related sequences to remove PCR and sequencing errors. Alignment of CDR3 sequences to IMGT reference sequences was used to assign V, D and J gene segments. For a sequence to be retained, a match of at least six nucleotides to both a V gene segment and a J gene segment was required. A rearrangement counted as productive if the CDR3 had no stop codons and remained in frame with V and J, and every other rearrangement counted as non-productive. Following IMGT convention, CDR3 was defined as the stretch from the second conserved V-encoded cysteine up to the conserved J-encoded phenylalanine. Sequences without an unambiguous match to a single V gene segment were excluded from the earlier analysis of 450 to 750 of the donors. An earlier analysis of several hundred of the donors called V segments functional above 56.7% productive rearrangements and segregating when the between-donor standard deviation exceeded 5%. To diagnose cytomegalovirus status from the catalog of TCR beta chain sequences, a statistical classification framework was built. A later analysis assigned V and J genes by comparing TCR nucleotide sequences with IMGT/GENE-DB human TR gene sequences. Using the TCRdist pipeline, a later analysis assigned CDR3 sequences along with most-parsimonious VDJ recombination scenarios. In a later analysis, each TCR beta chain was defined by its CDR3 amino acid sequence together with its V-gene family, and reads lacking a unique V-gene family were excluded. As a way to deal with suspected cross-contamination and a sequencing artifact, a later analysis dropped approximately 570 nucleotide sequences that were highly shared and had low generation probability. In a later analysis, a clonal expansion index was calculated for each public chain from normalized within-repertoire ranks of inferred template counts. In a later analysis, generation probabilities were computed using a VDJ recombination model fitted to out-of-frame rearrangements, and the results were checked against IGoR. In a later analysis, TCR-TCR, TCR-HLA and TCR-CMV co-occurrence was scored with hypergeometric tests, and a repertoire-size bias correction was applied to TCR pairs. A later analysis estimated false discovery rates by permuting HLA or CMV assignments 20 times. In a later analysis, co-occurring TCRs were grouped using DBSCAN, and TCRdist sequence similarity was added for clustering within HLA-allele-positive subsets. Repertoires with fewer than 30,000 or more than 120,000 public chains were left out of co-occurrence clustering, as were four to six repertoires with anomalous nucleotide sharing. In TCRdb, the immuneACCESS table is reduced to in-frame sequences with V and J assigned. These tables do not hold every clone; where another copy was compared, an unresolved V gene accounts for under half, and the others remain unexplained. The V and J calls and clone size come from that table; D and trimming were worked out from the DNA. For this sample the table gives about 180,000 clones, of which roughly 82% were detected only once. The top ten clonotypes cover 1.5% to 1.9% of the sample.

In total, approximately 690 healthy bone marrow donors made up the cohort. At the time of sampling, all cohort members were nominally healthy, though unrecorded immune exposures were likely present. The donor was CMV seronegative and was included in the group of about 350 seronegative cohort members. A peripheral blood sample was collected from each donor, and TCR beta sequencing was performed on peripheral blood mononuclear cells. The Qiagen DNeasy Blood Extraction Kit was used to extract genomic DNA from the blood cell samples. CDR1 and CDR2 are read off the germline V gene (reference sequence) as GTSNPN and SVGIG. V trim: 3 bases; J trim: 3 bases; unmatched bases: 6. The CDR3 covers 14 residues, taking in both the cysteine and the phenylalanine. Only CDR3 DNA remains: 42 bases, in frame from the first base. On this clone: There is no known antigen for this receptor. No base quality values were provided; no much bigger clone lies one nucleotide off.

The sequencing sample was made of PBMCs. Recombination linked TRBV30 to TRBJ2-3, with 7 middle bases fitting TRBD2. This clonotype was obtained from a man aged 40-55 years in good health and CMV-seronegative. The nucleotide sequence is TGTGCCTGGAGCCCGGGACTACTAACAGATACGCAGTATTTT. Its translation is CAWSPGLLTDTQYF. The CDR3 plus the reference TRBV30 and TRBJ2-3 genes for the other parts give the full variable domain: SQTIHQWPATLVQPVGSPLSLECTVEGTSNPNLYWYRQAAGRGLQLLFYSVGIGQISSEVPQNLSASRPQDRQFILSSKKLLLSDSGFYLCAWSPGLLTDTQYFGPGTRLTVL.